This TCR beta chain was observed in a study of T cell responses to AZD1222 COVID-19 vaccine. This clone was detected only once. What it binds is unknown. Findings and caveats of the study: Donors were mostly white British, more females; clonal diversity possibly underestimated. Spike-specific TCR breadth and depth were elevated following two AZD1222 doses. With dominance at 160-218 and 743-854, vaccine-associated CD4 TCRs spanned spike.

The V and J ends lost 5 bases and 8 bases respectively, with 15 bases between them. Germline V gene data show CDR1 as LNHDA and CDR2 as SQIVND (reference sequence). This CDR3 contains 13 residues. Data came from immunoSEQ multiplex PCR; TCRdb stores just in-frame clones and leaves some out. Of approximately 120,000 clones listed, over 90% are singletons. This clonotype was obtained from an adult in good health. The specimen was peripheral blood, collected on day 0 of AZD1222 vaccination. The chain employs TRBV19 and TRBJ1-2, with D possibly being TRBD1 (6 bases). The CDR3 nucleotides are TGTGCCAGTAGTGTACAGGGATTGGTAGGCTACACCTTC. It codes for CASSVQGLVGYTF.